This T cell receptor (beta chain) was obtained from a study of metastatic and nonmetastatic thyroid tumors. Across the study: Thyroid patients, malignant and benign, had repertoires compared across blood and tumor or nodule tissue.

The V gene lost 5 bases and the J gene lost 7 bases, with 18 bases spanning the gap. The CDR3 runs to 14 residues. Germline V CDR1 and CDR2: MNHNS, SASEGT. This clone has more than one count but fewer than ten. Its antigen is still unknown. Prior to thyroid surgery, none of the patients had received any treatment. Study results and caveats: TCR beta diversity was reportedly significantly higher in malignant thyroid tumors than benign nodules, in blood and tumor.

As processed by the authors: Variation in CDR3 across clinicopathological groups served as the basis for constructing a distant-metastasis classifier in papillary thyroid cancer. With MiXCR, TCRdb reprocessed the PCR reads. TCRdb's processing, not the study's, gives the V and J calls here. The sample shows some 45,000 clones, approximately 15% of them seen only once. The J gene is TRBJ2-7, the V gene TRBV6-1, with D maybe TRBD2 (5 bases). This receptor was identified in a female donor with papillary thyroid cancer or a benign thyroid nodule (not recorded which). Some clones in this sample may be carry-over from other donors' samples. Specimen: blood. The CDR3 DNA reads TGTGCCAGCAGTCGCCGGACTGATGGTTTTGAGCAGTACTTC. Protein sequence: CASSRRTDGFEQYF.